One sample yielded the 30 T cell receptor beta chains listed below, sequenced in a study of T cells of healthy individuals. One entry per CDR3 protein results from TCRdb running MiXCR on the 5' RACE reads. Among 50,000 to 55,000 distinct CDR3 sequences listed, roughly 14% were seen once. The receptors were gathered from a human donor in good health.

This clonotype was seen ten or more times. The genes are TRBV2 and TRBJ1-1; 11 bases match TRBD1. The CDR3 length is 15 residues. The J segment lost 4 bases and the V segment lost 7 bases, leaving 8 bases of the junction unmatched. Germline V gene lookup returns CDR1 SNHLY and CDR2 FYNNEI. The CDR3 sequence is CASTGTGGGGTEAFF. The CDR3 nucleotides read TGTGCCAGCACCGGGACAGGGGGTGGAGGCACTGAAGCTTTCTTT. The variable domain in full, with the rest retrieved from reference TRBV2 and TRBJ1-1, is EPEVTQTPSHQVTQMGQEVILRCVPISNHLYFYWYRQILGQKVEFLVSFYNNEISEKSEIFDDQFSVERPDGSNFTLKIRSTKLEDSAMYFCASTGTGGGGTEAFFGQGTRLTVV.

The sample holds a few counts of this clonotype. The chain recombines TRBV9 with TRBJ1-1; tentatively, D is TRBD1 (5 bases). The V end was cut by 4 bases, the J end by 4 bases, with 11 bases between. Germline V gene sequence: CDR1 SGDLS, CDR2 YYNGEE. The CDR3 contains 13 residues. The CDR3 spells CASSIGTGTEAFF. The CDR3 coding sequence is TGTGCCAGCAGCATCGGCACAGGCACTGAAGCTTTCTTT. The variable domain in full, completed from reference TRBV9 and TRBJ1-1, reads DSGVTQTPKHLITATGQRVTLRCSPRSGDLSVYWYQQSLDQGLQFLIQYYNGEERAKGNILERFSAQQFPDLHSELNLSSLELGDSALYFCASSIGTGTEAFFGQGTRLTVV.

The table lists this clonotype with many counts. V usage is TRBV29-1 and J usage is TRBJ2-5, with D possibly being TRBD2 (6 bases). CDR3 length: 13 residues. Trimming cost V 4 bases and J 4 bases, with 13 bases left between them. Germline V gene data show CDR1 as SQVTM and CDR2 as ANQGSEA. The CDR3 region is CSVAGTLGETQYF. Here the CDR3 DNA reads TGCAGCGTTGCCGGGACTCTCGGAGAGACCCAGTACTTC.

This clonotype was counted at least ten times. This chain uses TRBV7-8 with TRBJ2-1; D gene ambiguous. This CDR3 comprises 14 residues. CDR1 is SGHVS, CDR2 FQNEAQ, per germline. V lost 1 base and J lost 2, with 6 bases in between. CDR3 in amino acids: CASSLGTTYNEQFF. In DNA form, the CDR3 reads TGTGCCAGCAGCTTAGGGACCACCTACAATGAGCAGTTCTTC.

This chain connects TRBV6-5 to TRBJ2-5; TRBD2 agrees at 14 bases. This CDR3 contains 15 residues. The germline V gene has CDR1 MNHEY and CDR2 SVGAGI. Trimming cost V 2 bases and J 9 bases; bases outside gene matches: 5. The CDR3 coding sequence is TGTGCCAGCAGTTACCCGACTAGCGGGGGGGGGTCCCAGTACTTC. This sequence encodes CASSYPTSGGGSQYF.

This clonotype was detected ten times or more. The rearrangement links TRBV7-9 to TRBJ2-7; D gene unclear. Trimming pared 8 bases from V and 0 bases from J, leaving 11 bases between. The CDR3 consists of 13 residues. In germline, CDR1 is SEHNR, CDR2 FQNEAQ (reference sequence). The CDR3 loop reads CASSKGISYEQYF. The CDR3 DNA reads TGTGCCAGCTCCAAAGGGATCTCCTACGAGCAGTACTTC.

This clonotype was detected ten times or more. V is TRBV6-5 and J is TRBJ2-7; D might be TRBD2 (5 bases). CDR1 is MNHEY and CDR2 is SVGAGI in the germline V gene. CDR3 size: 14 residues. The V end lost 0 bases, the J end lost 1 base, and 7 bases lay between the germline ends. CDR3 loop: CASSYSGGSYEQYF. The CDR3 DNA reads as TGTGCCAGCAGTTACTCCGGCGGGTCCTACGAGCAGTACTTC.

This clonotype was picked up many times. J is TRBJ2-5 and V is TRBV7-2; D remains ambiguous. Germline V gene lookup returns CDR1 SGHTA and CDR2 FQGNSA. Trimming took 4 bases from V and 1 from J, leaving 7 bases between them. This CDR3 has 13 amino acids. CDR3 residues: CASSYRTQETQYF. CDR3 DNA sequence: TGTGCCAGCAGCTACCGGACCCAAGAGACCCAGTACTTC.

This clonotype appeared a few times. This chain connects TRBV6-2 or TRBV6-3 to TRBJ2-2; D is unresolved. V lost 6 bases, J lost 3 bases, and 14 bases lay in between. Germline assignment: CDR1 MNHEY and CDR2 SVGEGT. This CDR3 is 15 amino acids long. The chain's CDR3 is CASRHLLGHTGELFF. CDR3 DNA sequence: TGTGCCAGCAGGCACCTACTCGGGCACACCGGGGAGCTGTTTTTT.

Ten or more counts support this clonotype. DNA for the CDR3: TGCAGTGCTAGAAGGGGGGCGCCTGGCAATGAGCAGTTCTTC. Protein product: CSARRGAPGNEQFF. The V gene is TRBV20-1, the J gene TRBJ2-1; D possibly uses TRBD1 or TRBD2 (6 bases each). The CDR3 spans 14 residues. Looked up from germline, CDR1 is DFQATT and CDR2 is SNEGSKA (reference sequence). V lost 2 bases, J lost 6 bases, and 14 bases lay in between.

This clonotype came up many times. This chain links TRBV4-3 with TRBJ2-2, with D unresolved. V was cut by 6 bases and J by 3 bases, with 5 bases left in between. Germline V gene lookup returns CDR1 LGHNA and CDR2 YSLEER. The CDR3 has 12 residues. CDR3 amino acids: CASSMDTGELFF. CDR3 bases: TGCGCCAGCAGTATGGACACCGGGGAGCTGTTTTTT.

The sample holds many counts of this clonotype. The genes are TRBV20-1 and TRBJ2-7, with D perhaps TRBD1 (6 bases). The CDR3 has 15 amino acids. V lost 0 bases and J lost 0, with 12 bases in between. Germline CDR1 is DFQATT and CDR2 is SNEGSKA (reference sequence). The chain's CDR3 is CSARDGQPSSYEQYF. The CDR3 nucleotides are TGCAGTGCTAGAGATGGACAGCCGAGCTCCTACGAGCAGTACTTC.

In its sample, this clonotype was seen once. This chain connects TRBV13 to TRBJ1-3; 7 nucleotides line up with TRBD1. Germline V gene lookup returns CDR1 PRHDT and CDR2 FYEKMQ (reference sequence). This CDR3 is built from 16 residues. The V and J ends lost 4 bases and 2 bases, in that order; junction bases with no gene match: 8. This CDR3 reads CASSSYRGGTGNTIYF. Here the CDR3 DNA reads TGTGCCAGCAGCTCGTACAGGGGAGGCACTGGAAACACCATATATTTT.

This clonotype was found many times. V and J are TRBV7-8 and TRBJ2-1, with 9 bases identical to TRBD1. V shed 4 bases and J 7 bases; nucleotides not matched to a gene: 2. Per germline, CDR1 SGHVS and CDR2 FQNEAQ. The CDR3 loop spans 13 amino acids. The CDR3 reads CASSSTGGNEQFF. In DNA form, the CDR3 reads TGTGCCAGCAGCTCGACAGGGGGAAATGAGCAGTTCTTC.

The chain carries TRBV18 and TRBJ1-2; D gene unclear. Germline lookup yields CDR1 KGHSH and CDR2 LQKENI. Deletions cut 0 bases from V and 1 base from J, with 9 bases between. This CDR3 contains 15 residues. The CDR3 bases are TGTGCCAGCTCACCACCGGCCGGTTTTAACTATGGCTACACCTTC. Amino acids: CASSPPAGFNYGYTF.

At least ten counts were recorded for this clonotype. V gene TRBV29-1 combines with J gene TRBJ1-2; tentatively, D is TRBD1 (5 bases). Germline CDR1 reads SQVTM; CDR2 reads ANQGSEA. The length of the CDR3 is 14 residues. V was trimmed by 5 bases and J by 1 base, leaving 14 bases between them. The CDR3 region has the DNA TGCAGCGTTCATCCCGGGGACCTTAACTATGGCTACACCTTC. It yields the protein CSVHPGDLNYGYTF.

The table lists this clonotype with a count of one. V and J are TRBV6-2 or TRBV6-3 and TRBJ1-2, with unresolved D. Germline CDR1 is MNHEY and CDR2 is SVGEGT. The ends were cut back, 0 bases at V and 5 bases at J, with 13 bases in the middle. The CDR3 contains 15 residues. CDR3 in amino acids: CASSYSKGSLYGYTF. The CDR3 bases are TGTGCCAGCAGTTACTCGAAAGGCTCCCTGTATGGCTACACCTTC.

Ten or more counts support this clonotype. The chain links TRBV7-2 to TRBJ2-1; possibly TRBD1 for D (5 bases). V was cut by 0 bases and J by 8 bases, with 11 bases left in between. This CDR3 comprises 14 residues. Germline V gene sequence: CDR1 SGHTA, CDR2 FQGNSA. The CDR3 DNA sequence: TGTGCCAGCAGCTTAGCTGTAGGGGTCGATGAGCAGTTCTTC. Translation: CASSLAVGVDEQFF.

This clonotype showed up many times. The rearrangement joins TRBV9 to TRBJ2-1; weak D call: TRBD1 (6 bases). Germline CDR1 reads SGDLS; CDR2 reads YYNGEE. There are 14 residues in the CDR3. The V end lost 1 base, the J end lost 6 bases, and 11 bases lay between the germline ends. The chain's CDR3 is CASSVLRGGNEQFF. CDR3 in DNA: TGTGCCAGCAGCGTACTCAGGGGCGGCAATGAGCAGTTCTTC.

To note about this clonotype: This may come from a read error, since a much larger clone is one base off. J is TRBJ2-2 and V is TRBV20-1, with 8 bases matching TRBD1. From germline, CDR1 is DFQATT and CDR2 SNEGSKA (reference sequence). The CDR3 runs to 14 residues. The CDR3 nucleotides are TGCAGTGCTAGAGTGCCAGGGGGCCCCGGGAAGCTGTTTTTT. This translates into CSARVPGGPGKLFF.

The table lists this clonotype with a few counts. The chain links TRBV6-5 to TRBJ1-1; D not resolved. V was pared by 3 bases and J by 8 bases, with 7 bases between. Germline assignment: CDR1 MNHEY and CDR2 SVGAGI. The CDR3 loop spans 11 amino acids. The CDR3 reads CASSYGSEAFF. CDR3 in DNA: TGTGCCAGCAGTTATGGATCGGAAGCTTTCTTT.

This clonotype was seen only a few times. The V gene is TRBV14, the J gene TRBJ1-2, with a weak D call TRBD1 (5 bases). Germline V lookup: CDR1 SGHDN, CDR2 FVKESK. The CDR3 extends over 14 amino acids. The V and J ends lost 4 bases and 2 bases respectively, with 11 bases between them. Here the CDR3 reads CASSPVQGNYGYTF. CDR3 DNA: TGTGCCAGCAGCCCCGTGCAGGGCAACTATGGCTACACCTTC. The whole variable domain, filled in from reference TRBV14 and TRBJ1-2, reads EAGVTQFPSHSVIEKGQTVTLRCDPISGHDNLYWYRRVMGKEIKFLLHFVKESKQDESGMPNNRFLAERTGGTYSTLKVQPAELEDSGVYFCASSPVQGNYGYTFGSGTRLTVV.

V gene TRBV6-5 combines with J gene TRBJ2-7, with D maybe TRBD2 (6 bases). This CDR3 has 15 residues. V was trimmed by 4 bases and J by 1 base, leaving 14 bases between them. CDR1 and CDR2 from the germline V gene are MNHEY and SVGAGI. The CDR3 DNA reads TGTGCCAGCAGTTCGAGGGCGGCGGGATCCTACGAGCAGTACTTC. Its protein is CASSSRAAGSYEQYF.

This clonotype was counted at least ten times. The V call is TRBV7-9, the J call TRBJ1-1; D is possibly TRBD1 (5 bases). This CDR3 contains 15 residues. V lost 5 bases and J 1 base, leaving 14 bases between the germline ends. Looked up from germline, CDR1 is SEHNR and CDR2 is FQNEAQ (reference sequence). CDR3 sequence: CASSIGTRKNTEAFF. The CDR3 DNA sequence: TGTGCCAGCAGCATTGGGACTCGTAAGAACACTGAAGCTTTCTTT. Looking up the rest from reference TRBV7-9 and TRBJ1-1 gives the full variable domain: DTGVSQNPRHKITKRGQNVTFRCDPISEHNRLYWYRQTLGQGPEFLTYFQNEAQLEKSRLLSDRFSAERPKGSFSTLEIQRTEQGDSAMYLCASSIGTRKNTEAFFGQGTRLTVV.

V usage is TRBV4-3 and J usage is TRBJ2-7, with 9 bases lining up with TRBD2. Germline assignment: CDR1 LGHNA and CDR2 YSLEER. V lost 0 bases to trimming and J lost 1 base; unmatched junction nucleotides: 13. This CDR3 region has 19 residues. The CDR3 spells CASSQERAMAGGLSYEQYF. The CDR3 nucleotides read TGCGCCAGCAGCCAAGAAAGGGCTATGGCGGGGGGGCTGTCCTACGAGCAGTACTTC.

This sequence joins TRBV9 and TRBJ1-4, with no clear D. The V end was cut by 0 bases, the J end by 7 bases, with 10 bases between. The germline V gene has CDR1 SGDLS and CDR2 YYNGEE. This CDR3 has 14 residues. CDR3 amino acids: CASSVGVSAEKLFF. The CDR3 nucleotides read TGTGCCAGCAGCGTAGGGGTATCGGCTGAAAAACTGTTTTTT.

The rearrangement uses TRBV30 and TRBJ2-6, with a weak D call TRBD1 (6 bases). CDR1 is GTSNPN, CDR2 SVGIG, per germline (reference sequence). This CDR3 has 18 amino acids. Trimming stripped 1 base from V and 0 bases from J, with 16 bases between. The CDR3 loop reads CAWSGDIGPYSGANVLTF. CDR3 in DNA: TGTGCCTGGAGTGGGGACATAGGGCCATACTCTGGGGCCAACGTCCTGACTTTC.

This clonotype was detected many times. The chain carries TRBV3-1 and TRBJ1-2; TRBD1 agrees at 11 bases. The CDR3 totals 17 residues. J lost 5 bases, V lost 0 bases, and 8 bases had no gene match. Looked up from germline, CDR1 is LGHDT and CDR2 is YNNKEL (reference sequence). The CDR3 bases are TGTGCCAGCAGCCAAGACACCGGGACAGGGGGTCTATATGGCTACACCTTC. It translates to CASSQDTGTGGLYGYTF.

This clonotype turned up a few times. This chain connects TRBV2 to TRBJ2-1; D is perhaps TRBD1 or TRBD2 (5 bases each). Germline CDR1 and CDR2: SNHLY and FYNNEI. The V end lost 3 bases, the J end lost 7 bases, and 19 bases lay between the germline ends. This CDR3 has 16 residues. The CDR3 coding sequence is TGTGCCAGCAGTGAGATTTGGGGACGAAAAGGGAATGAGCAGTTCTTC. Translated: CASSEIWGRKGNEQFF.

Regarding this clonotype: A much bigger clone sits one base away, suggesting this may be a read error. The rearrangement uses TRBV6-2 or TRBV6-3 and TRBJ2-3; no definite D call. CDR1 MNHEY and CDR2 SVGEGT come from the germline V gene. This CDR3 has 13 amino acids. The germline V and J ends were trimmed by 8 bases and 5 bases, with 14 bases remaining between them. The CDR3 bases are TGTGCCAGCGCACGACGAGAGGTAGATACGCAGTATTTT. Translation: CASARREVDTQYF.